The sequence of this TCR beta chain was determined in a study of tumor and adjacent non-tumor tissue in lung cancer. General observations from the study: In normal lung, the top 100 clones were significantly more dominant than in tumor.

The library came from three nested PCR rounds adapted from ARM-PCR protocols. TCRdb reanalysed the multiplex PCR reads using MiXCR and keeps one entry per CDR3 protein. The table shows 50,000 or so distinct CDR3 sequences, with 60% to 80% occurring only once. The template was RNA from unsorted bulk tissue. More than 3 cm separated this lung sample from the edge of the tumor. About this clonotype: The antigen remains unidentified. The junction departs from germline at one end; a sequencing error may be responsible.

This TCR came from a woman aged 55-70 years with non-small cell lung cancer. The sequenced sample consisted of distant non-tumor lung tissue.

The CDR3 nucleotides read TGTGCCAGTGGCCCCACCGGGAAAGTGGGCGGGGACCTGTTTTTT. This codes for CASGPTGKVGGDLFF. V gene TRBV11-3 combines with J gene TRBJ2-2, with a possible D match to TRBD2 (6 bases). Germline V gene lookup returns CDR1 SGHNT and CDR2 YENEEA. CDR3 length: 15 amino acids.